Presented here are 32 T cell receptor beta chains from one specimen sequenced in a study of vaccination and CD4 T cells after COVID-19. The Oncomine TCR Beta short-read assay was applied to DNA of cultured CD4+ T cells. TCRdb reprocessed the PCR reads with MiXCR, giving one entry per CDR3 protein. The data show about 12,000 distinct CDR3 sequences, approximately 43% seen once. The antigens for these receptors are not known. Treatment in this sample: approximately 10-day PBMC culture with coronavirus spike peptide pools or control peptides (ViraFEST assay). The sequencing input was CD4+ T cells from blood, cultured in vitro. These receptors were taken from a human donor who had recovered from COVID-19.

This CDR3 reads CSAPRASGLFEETQYF. The DNA of the CDR3 is TGCAGTGCCCCCCGGGCTAGCGGGCTTTTTGAAGAGACCCAGTACTTC. This rearrangement joins TRBV20-1 to TRBJ2-5; 8 positions match TRBD2. The junction had 15 bases not matched to a gene; V was cut back by 6 bases and J by 3 bases. The length of the CDR3 is 16 residues. Germline V CDR1 and CDR2: DFQATT, SNEGSKA (reference sequence).

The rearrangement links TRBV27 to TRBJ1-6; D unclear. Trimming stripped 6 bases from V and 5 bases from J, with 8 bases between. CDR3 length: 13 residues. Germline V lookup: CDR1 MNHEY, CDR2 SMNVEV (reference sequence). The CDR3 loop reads CASRSWDNSPLHF. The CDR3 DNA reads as TGTGCCAGCAGAAGCTGGGATAATTCACCCCTCCACTTT.

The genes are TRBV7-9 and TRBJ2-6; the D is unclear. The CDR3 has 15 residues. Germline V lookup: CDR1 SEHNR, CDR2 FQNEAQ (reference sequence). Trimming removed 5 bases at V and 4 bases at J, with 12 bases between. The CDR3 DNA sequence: TGTGCCAGCAGCCACCCGGGTTCGGGGGCCAACGTCCTGACTTTC. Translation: CASSHPGSGANVLTF.

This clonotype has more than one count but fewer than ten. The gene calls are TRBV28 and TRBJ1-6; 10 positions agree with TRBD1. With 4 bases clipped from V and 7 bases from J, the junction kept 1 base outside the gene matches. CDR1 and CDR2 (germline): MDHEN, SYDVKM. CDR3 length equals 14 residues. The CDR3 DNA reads TGTGCCAGCAGTTGGACAGGGGGGAATTCACCCCTCCACTTT. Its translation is CASSWTGGNSPLHF.

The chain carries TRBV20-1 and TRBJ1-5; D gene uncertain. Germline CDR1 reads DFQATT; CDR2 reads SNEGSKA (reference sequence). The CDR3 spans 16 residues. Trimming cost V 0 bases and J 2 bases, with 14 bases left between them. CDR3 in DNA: TGCAGTGCTAGAGATATCGAGGGAATTGGCAATCAGCCCCAGCATTTT. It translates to CSARDIEGIGNQPQHF.

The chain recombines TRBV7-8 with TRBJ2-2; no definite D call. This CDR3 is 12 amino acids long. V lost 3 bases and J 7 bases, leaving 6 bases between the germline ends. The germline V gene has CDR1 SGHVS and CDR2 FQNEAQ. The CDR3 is CASSFMGGELFF. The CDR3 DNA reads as TGTGCCAGCAGCTTTATGGGCGGGGAGCTGTTTTTT.

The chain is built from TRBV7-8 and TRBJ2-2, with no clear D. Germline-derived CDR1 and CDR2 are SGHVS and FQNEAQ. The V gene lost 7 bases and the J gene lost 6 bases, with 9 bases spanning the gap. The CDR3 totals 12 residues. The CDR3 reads CASTLSAGELFF. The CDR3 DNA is TGTGCCAGCACCCTTTCGGCCGGGGAGCTGTTTTTT.

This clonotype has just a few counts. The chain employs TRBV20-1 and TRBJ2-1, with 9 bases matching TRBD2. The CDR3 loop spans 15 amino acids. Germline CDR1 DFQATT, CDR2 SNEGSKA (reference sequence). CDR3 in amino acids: CSPRSLAGHYNEQFF. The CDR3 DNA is TGCAGCCCCCGTAGCCTAGCGGGACATTACAATGAGCAGTTCTTC.

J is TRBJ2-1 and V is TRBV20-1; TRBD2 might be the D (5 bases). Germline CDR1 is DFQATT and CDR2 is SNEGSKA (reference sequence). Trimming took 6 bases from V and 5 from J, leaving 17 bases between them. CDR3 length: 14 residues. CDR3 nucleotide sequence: TGCAGTGCGCTAGCAGCGGATCACAACAATGAGCAGTTCTTC. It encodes CSALAADHNNEQFF.

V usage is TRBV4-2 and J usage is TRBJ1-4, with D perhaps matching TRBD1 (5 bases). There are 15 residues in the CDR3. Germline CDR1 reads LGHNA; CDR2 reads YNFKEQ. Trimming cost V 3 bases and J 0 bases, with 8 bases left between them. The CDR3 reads CASSQRGATNEKLFF. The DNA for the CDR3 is TGTGCCAGCAGCCAGAGGGGTGCAACTAATGAAAAACTGTTTTTT.

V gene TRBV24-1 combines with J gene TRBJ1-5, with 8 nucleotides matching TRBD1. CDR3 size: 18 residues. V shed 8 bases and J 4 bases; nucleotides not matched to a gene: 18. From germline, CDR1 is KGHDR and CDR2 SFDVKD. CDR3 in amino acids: CATNTLETGDRLNQPQHF. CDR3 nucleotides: TGTGCCACCAACACCCTAGAGACAGGGGACCGTCTTAATCAGCCCCAGCATTTT.

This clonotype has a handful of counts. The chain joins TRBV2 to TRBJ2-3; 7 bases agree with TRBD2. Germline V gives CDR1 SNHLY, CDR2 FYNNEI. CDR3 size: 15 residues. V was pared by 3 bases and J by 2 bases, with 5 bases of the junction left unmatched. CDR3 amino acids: CASSERLADTDTQYF. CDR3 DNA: TGTGCCAGCAGTGAGAGGCTAGCGGACACAGATACGCAGTATTTT.

The CDR3 DNA is TGTGCCAGCAGCTTAAAGGGGAGCAGTGGCAATCAGCCCCAGCATTTT. It codes for CASSLKGSSGNQPQHF. The chain recombines TRBV7-9 with TRBJ1-5, with D possibly matching TRBD1 (5 bases). Trimming removed 2 bases from V and 2 bases from J, with 13 bases in between. This CDR3 region has 16 residues. CDR1 SEHNR and CDR2 FQNEAQ come from the germline V gene (reference sequence).

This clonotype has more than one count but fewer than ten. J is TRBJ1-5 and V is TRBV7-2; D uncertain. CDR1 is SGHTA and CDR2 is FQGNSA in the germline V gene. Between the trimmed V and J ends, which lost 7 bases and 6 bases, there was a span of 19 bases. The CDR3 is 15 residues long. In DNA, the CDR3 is TGTGCCAGCACACGTGGGTTATACGACGGTCAGCCCCAGCATTTT. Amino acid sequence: CASTRGLYDGQPQHF.

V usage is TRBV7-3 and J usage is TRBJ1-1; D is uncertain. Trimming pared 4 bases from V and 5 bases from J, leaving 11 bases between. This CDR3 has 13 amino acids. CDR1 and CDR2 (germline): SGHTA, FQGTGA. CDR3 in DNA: TGTGCCAGCAGCTCTTCGGGTCGAACTGAAGCTTTCTTT. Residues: CASSSSGRTEAFF.

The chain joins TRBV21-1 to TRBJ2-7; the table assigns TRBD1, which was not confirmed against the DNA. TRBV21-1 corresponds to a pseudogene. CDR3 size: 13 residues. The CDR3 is CASSPRTNYEQYF. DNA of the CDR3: TGTGCCAGCAGCCCTAGGACAAACTACGAGCAGTACTTC.

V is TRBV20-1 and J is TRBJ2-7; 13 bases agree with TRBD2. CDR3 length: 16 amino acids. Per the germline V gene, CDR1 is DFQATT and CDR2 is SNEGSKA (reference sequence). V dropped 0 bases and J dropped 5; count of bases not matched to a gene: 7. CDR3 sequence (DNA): TGCAGTGCTAGAGATCTTCGGACTAGCGGGAGAAACGAGCAGTACTTC. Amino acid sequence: CSARDLRTSGRNEQYF.

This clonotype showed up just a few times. This CDR3 reads CASSEWGQVSGELFF. CDR3 in DNA: TGTGCCAGCAGTGAATGGGGACAGGTGTCCGGGGAGCTGTTTTTT. The J gene is TRBJ2-2, the V gene TRBV2, with 8 bases identical to TRBD1. This CDR3 comprises 15 residues. The germline gives CDR1 SNHLY, CDR2 FYNNEI. The trim removed 2 bases at V and 6 bases at J, leaving 5 bases unmatched.

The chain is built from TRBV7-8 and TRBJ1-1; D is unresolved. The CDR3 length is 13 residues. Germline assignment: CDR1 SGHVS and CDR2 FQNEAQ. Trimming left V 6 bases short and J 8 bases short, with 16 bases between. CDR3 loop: CASRRQEPTEAFF. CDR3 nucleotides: TGTGCCAGCAGGAGGCAGGAGCCGACGGAAGCTTTCTTT.

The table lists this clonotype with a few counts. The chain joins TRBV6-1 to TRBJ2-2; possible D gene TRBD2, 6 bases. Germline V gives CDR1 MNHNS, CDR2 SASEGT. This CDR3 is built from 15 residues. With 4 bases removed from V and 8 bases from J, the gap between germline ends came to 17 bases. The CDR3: CASSVVAVVTGELFF. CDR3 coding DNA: TGTGCCAGCAGTGTCGTAGCGGTGGTCACGGGGGAGCTGTTTTTT.

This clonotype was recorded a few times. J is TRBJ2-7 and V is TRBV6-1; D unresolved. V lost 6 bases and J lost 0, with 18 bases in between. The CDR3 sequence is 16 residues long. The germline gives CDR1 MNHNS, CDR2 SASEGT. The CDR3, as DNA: TGTGCCAGCAGCCGCGGCGCGATAGCCAGCTCCTACGAGCAGTACTTC. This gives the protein CASSRGAIASSYEQYF.

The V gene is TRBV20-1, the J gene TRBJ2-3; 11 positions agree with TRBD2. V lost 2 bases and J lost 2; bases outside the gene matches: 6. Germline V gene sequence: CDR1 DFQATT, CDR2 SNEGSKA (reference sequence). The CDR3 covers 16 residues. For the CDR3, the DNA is TGCAGTGCTAGAAATGTAGCGGGAGGGTACACAGATACGCAGTATTTT. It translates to CSARNVAGGYTDTQYF.

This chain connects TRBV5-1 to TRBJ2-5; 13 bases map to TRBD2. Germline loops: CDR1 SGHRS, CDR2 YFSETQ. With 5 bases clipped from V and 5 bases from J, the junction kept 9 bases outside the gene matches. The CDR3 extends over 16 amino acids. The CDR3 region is CASRTGTSGILETQYF. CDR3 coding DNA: TGCGCCAGCAGAACGGGGACTAGCGGGATATTGGAGACCCAGTACTTC. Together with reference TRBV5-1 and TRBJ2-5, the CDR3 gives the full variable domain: KAGVTQTPRYLIKTRGQQVTLSCSPISGHRSVSWYQQTPGQGLQFLFEYFSETQRNKGNFPGRFSGRQFSNSRSEMNVSTLELGDSALYLCASRTGTSGILETQYFGPGTRLLVL.

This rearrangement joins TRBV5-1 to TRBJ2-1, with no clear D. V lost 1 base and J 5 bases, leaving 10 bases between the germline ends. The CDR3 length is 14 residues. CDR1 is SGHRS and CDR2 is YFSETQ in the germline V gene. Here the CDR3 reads CASSLRSRDNEQFF. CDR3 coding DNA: TGCGCCAGCAGCTTGAGGTCTAGGGACAATGAGCAGTTCTTC.

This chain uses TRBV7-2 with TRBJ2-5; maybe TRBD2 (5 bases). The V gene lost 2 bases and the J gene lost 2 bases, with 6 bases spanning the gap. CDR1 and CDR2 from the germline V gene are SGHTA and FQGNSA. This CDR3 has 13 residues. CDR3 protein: CASSLTRQETQYF. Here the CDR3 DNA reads TGTGCCAGCAGCTTAACTAGACAAGAGACCCAGTACTTC.

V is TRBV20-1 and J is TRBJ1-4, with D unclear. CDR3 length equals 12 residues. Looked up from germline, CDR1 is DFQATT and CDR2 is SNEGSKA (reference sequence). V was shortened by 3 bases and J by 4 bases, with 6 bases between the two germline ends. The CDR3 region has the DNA TGCAGTGCTAGCTTGGGTAATGAAAAACTGTTTTTT. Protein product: CSASLGNEKLFF.

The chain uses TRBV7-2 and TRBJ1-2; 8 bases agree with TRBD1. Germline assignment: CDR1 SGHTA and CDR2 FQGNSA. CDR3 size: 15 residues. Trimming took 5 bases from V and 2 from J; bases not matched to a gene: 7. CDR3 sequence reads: CASSPTGTGNYGYTF. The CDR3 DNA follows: TGTGCCAGCAGCCCTACCGGGACAGGCAACTATGGCTACACCTTC.

CDR3 DNA: TGTGCCAGCCGTATTAGCGGCACAGATACGCAGTATTTT. Protein sequence: CASRISGTDTQYF. This sequence joins TRBV19 and TRBJ2-3; perhaps TRBD2 as D (5 bases). The CDR3 runs 13 residues. The ends were cut back, 9 bases at V and 1 base at J, with 11 bases in the middle. Germline V gives CDR1 LNHDA, CDR2 SQIVND (reference sequence).

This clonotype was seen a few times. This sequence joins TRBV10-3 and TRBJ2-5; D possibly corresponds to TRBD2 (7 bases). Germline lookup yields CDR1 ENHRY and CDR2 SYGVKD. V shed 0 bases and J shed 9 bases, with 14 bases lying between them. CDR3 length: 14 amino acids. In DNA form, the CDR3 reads TGTGCCATCAGTGAGTCAGAAGGGGGGGTATCCCAGTACTTC. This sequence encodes CAISESEGGVSQYF.

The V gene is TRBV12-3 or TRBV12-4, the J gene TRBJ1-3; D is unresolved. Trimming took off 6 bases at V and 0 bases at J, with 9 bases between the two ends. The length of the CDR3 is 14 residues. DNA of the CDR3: TGTGCCAGCAGCCAGGAACGCTCTGGAAACACCATATATTTT. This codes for CASSQERSGNTIYF.

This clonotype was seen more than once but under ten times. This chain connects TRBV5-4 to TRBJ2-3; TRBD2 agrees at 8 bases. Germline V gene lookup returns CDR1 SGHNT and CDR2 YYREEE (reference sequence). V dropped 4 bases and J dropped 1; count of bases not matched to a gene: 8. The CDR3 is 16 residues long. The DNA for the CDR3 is TGTGCCAGCAGCAGGGGCGGGACTAGGGGCACAGATACGCAGTATTTT. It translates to CASSRGGTRGTDTQYF.

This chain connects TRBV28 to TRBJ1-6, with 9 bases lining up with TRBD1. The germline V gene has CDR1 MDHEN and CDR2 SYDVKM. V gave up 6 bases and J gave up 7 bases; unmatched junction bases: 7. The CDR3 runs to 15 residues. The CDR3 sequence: CASRPQGQGNSPLHF. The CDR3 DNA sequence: TGTGCCAGCAGACCCCAGGGACAGGGCAATTCACCCCTCCACTTT.